Presented here are 7 T cell receptor beta chains from one specimen sequenced in a study of CD8 T cells in ankylosing spondylitis. Each CDR3 protein is one row after TCRdb ran MiXCR on the 5' RACE reads. The sample has just under 550,000 distinct CDR3 sequences, 10% to 15% seen once. Study-level points and caveats: A TCR beta motif of roughly 8 highly homologous variants seemed to mark ankylosing spondylitis blood.

Their cognate antigens are unknown. The sample consisted of blood, either unsorted or a sorted T cell fraction (not recorded which). The receptors here all came from a male donor with ankylosing spondylitis.

Many counts were recorded for this clonotype. This rearrangement joins TRBV3-1 to TRBJ1-6; D might be TRBD1 (5 bases). Germline V gene data show CDR1 as LGHDT and CDR2 as YNNKEL (reference sequence). The CDR3 loop spans 12 amino acids. V lost 3 bases and J lost 13, with 10 bases in between. DNA for the CDR3: TGTGCCAGCAGCCAGGGACCCTGGCCCCTCCACTTT. Its translation: CASSQGPWPLHF.

This clonotype was observed a handful of times. The J gene is TRBJ2-1, the V gene TRBV7-2; D is unclear. CDR3 size: 14 residues. Trimming left V 4 bases short and J 1 base short, with 8 bases between. Looked up from germline, CDR1 is SGHTA and CDR2 is FQGNSA. CDR3 region: CASSYLASYNEQFF. The CDR3 DNA reads as TGTGCCAGCAGCTACTTGGCTTCCTACAATGAGCAGTTCTTC.

This clonotype was seen a handful of times. The genes are TRBV6-7 and TRBJ2-1; 8 bases align to TRBD1. Being an ORF, TRBV6-7 has a function that is uncertain. CDR3 length equals 14 residues. The V and J ends lost 5 bases and 4 bases, in that order; junction bases with no gene match: 4. In nucleotides, the CDR3 is TGTGCCAGCAGTCAGGGACAGGAGTACAATGAGCAGTTCTTC. Translating it yields CASSQGQEYNEQFF.

This clonotype was observed at least ten times. The V and J genes are TRBV6-1 and TRBJ2-7; 8 positions match TRBD1. This CDR3 is built from 15 residues. CDR1 and CDR2 from the germline V gene are MNHNS and SASEGT. Unmatched junction bases numbered 9, after V lost 7 bases and J lost 1 base. CDR3 residues: CASTVEQGASYEQYV. CDR3 nucleotides: TGTGCCAGCACAGTAGAGCAGGGGGCTTCCTACGAGCAGTACGTC.

The rearrangement uses TRBV7-2 and TRBJ2-1, with 7 bases identical to TRBD2. Germline V gene lookup returns CDR1 SGHTA and CDR2 FQGNSA. The V gene end was trimmed by 1 base and the J gene end by 8 bases; junction bases not matched to a gene: 11. This CDR3 is built from 16 residues. CDR3 residues: CASSLVGGSSQYEQFF. The CDR3, as DNA: TGTGCCAGCAGCTTAGTAGGCGGGAGCTCTCAGTATGAGCAGTTCTTC.

The sample holds a few counts of this clonotype. The chain employs TRBV5-1 and TRBJ2-1; perhaps D is TRBD1 or TRBD2 (6 bases each). Germline CDR1 reads SGHRS; CDR2 reads YFSETQ. The CDR3 is 19 residues long. Trimming pared 6 bases from V and 1 base from J, leaving 26 bases between. CDR3 sequence: CASTPGSLPWRGSYNEQFF. CDR3 DNA: TGCGCCAGCACTCCTGGATCCCTCCCCTGGAGGGGGTCCTACAATGAGCAGTTCTTC.

This rearrangement joins TRBV20-1 to TRBJ2-7; the D call may be TRBD1 or TRBD2 (5 bases each). V lost 7 bases and J lost 5, with 18 bases in between. The CDR3 runs to 13 residues. CDR1 DFQATT and CDR2 SNEGSKA come from the germline V gene (reference sequence). CDR3 nucleotides: TGCAGTGTTACACCGGGACGGGCCAACGAGCAGTACTTC. Translation: CSVTPGRANEQYF.